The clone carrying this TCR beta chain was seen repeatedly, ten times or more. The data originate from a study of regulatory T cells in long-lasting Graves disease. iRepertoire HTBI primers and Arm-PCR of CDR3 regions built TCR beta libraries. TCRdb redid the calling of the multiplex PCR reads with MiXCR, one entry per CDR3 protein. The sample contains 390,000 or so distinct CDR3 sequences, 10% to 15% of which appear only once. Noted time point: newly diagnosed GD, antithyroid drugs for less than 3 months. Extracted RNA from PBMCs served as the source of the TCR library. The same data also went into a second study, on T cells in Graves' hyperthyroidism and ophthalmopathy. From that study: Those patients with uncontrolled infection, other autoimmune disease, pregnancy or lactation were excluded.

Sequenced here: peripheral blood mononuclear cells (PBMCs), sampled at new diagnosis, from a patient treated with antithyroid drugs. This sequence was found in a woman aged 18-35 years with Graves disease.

The CDR3 sequence: CASSATTSEKGPFF. CDR3 coding DNA: TGTGCCAGCAGCGCCACGACTAGCGAAAAGGGTCCGTTCTTC. The chain links TRBV9 to TRBJ2-1, with 8 bases lining up with TRBD2. Germline V gene lookup returns CDR1 SGDLS and CDR2 YYNGEE. This CDR3 is 14 amino acids long. Trimming at V came to 3 bases and at J to 15 bases, leaving 14 bases not matched to a gene.